The 19 T cell receptor beta chains presented below share a single source sample, sequenced in a study of cytomegalovirus exposure and HLA in healthy donors. The data were produced by immunoSEQ multiplex PCR, yet TCRdb's version contains in-frame clones alone and is incomplete. The data hold some 110,000 clones, with more than 85% observed a single time. Source material: PBMCs. The receptors shown here come from a man in his late teens or twenties in good health and CMV-seropositive.

The gene calls are TRBV10-3 and TRBJ1-1; 10 bases map to TRBD1. The CDR3 has 14 residues. With V trimmed by 10 bases and J by 4 bases, 9 bases remained unmatched. From germline, CDR1 is ENHRY and CDR2 SYGVKD. As DNA, the CDR3 is TGTGCCACGTGGGACAGGGGAATGGCCACTGAAGCTTTCTTT. This codes for CATWDRGMATEAFF.

This chain links TRBV7-2 with TRBJ2-5; D call uncertain. The germline CDR1 and CDR2 sequences are SGHTA and FQGNSA. The CDR3 runs to 12 residues. Deletions cut 5 bases from V and 7 bases from J, with 11 bases between. The DNA of the CDR3 is TGTGCCAGCAGCGCCTATACGGGGACCCAGTACTTC. Encoded protein: CASSAYTGTQYF.

This chain connects TRBV19 to TRBJ2-7, with a weak D call TRBD2 (6 bases). Germline CDR1 and CDR2: LNHDA and SQIVND (reference sequence). V was shortened by 3 bases and J by 3 bases, with 18 bases between the two germline ends. The CDR3 sequence is 16 residues long. Here the CDR3 DNA reads TGTGCCAGTAGTATTGCGGGATCCAAAAACTTCTACGAGCAGTACTTC. This encodes CASSIAGSKNFYEQYF.

This clone was seen just once. This chain connects TRBV5-1 to TRBJ2-7; 7 bases are shared with TRBD2. CDR3 size: 14 residues. Unmatched junction bases numbered 7, after V lost 5 bases and J lost 2 bases. The germline CDR1 and CDR2 sequences are SGHRS and YFSETQ. The CDR3 DNA is TGCGCCAGCAGTGACGGGGGGAGGCCCTACGAGCAGTACTTC. Encoded protein: CASSDGGRPYEQYF. The complete variable domain, with remaining parts taken from reference TRBV5-1 and TRBJ2-7, reads KAGVTQTPRYLIKTRGQQVTLSCSPISGHRSVSWYQQTPGQGLQFLFEYFSETQRNKGNFPGRFSGRQFSNSRSEMNVSTLELGDSALYLCASSDGGRPYEQYFGPGTRLTVT.

The rearrangement uses TRBV19 and TRBJ2-5; 11 nucleotides align to TRBD2. Trimming took 5 bases from V and 2 from J; bases not matched to a gene: 10. The CDR3 is 17 amino acids. Germline V CDR1 and CDR2: LNHDA, SQIVND (reference sequence). The CDR3 sequence: CASSPAGLAAGQETQYF. As DNA, the CDR3 is TGTGCCAGTAGTCCCGCGGGACTAGCGGCGGGGCAAGAGACCCAGTACTTC. The full variable domain, rest sourced from reference TRBV19 and TRBJ2-5, is DGGITQSPKYLFRKEGQNVTLSCEQNLNHDAMYWYRQDPGQGLRLIYYSQIVNDFQKGDIAEGYSVSREKKESFPLTVTSAQKNPTAFYLCASSPAGLAAGQETQYFGPGTRLLVL.

V and J are TRBV11-2 and TRBJ1-2; 8 nucleotides line up with TRBD1. The CDR3 sequence is 14 residues long. Germline CDR1 is SGHAT and CDR2 is FQNNGV. V gave up 0 bases and J gave up 8 bases; unmatched junction bases: 5. DNA for the CDR3: TGTGCCAGCAGCTTAGAGGACAGGGTTTCGGGCTACACCTTC. Protein product: CASSLEDRVSGYTF.

The chain employs TRBV7-9 and TRBJ1-2; the match to TRBD1 covers 7 bases. Unmatched junction bases numbered 12, after V lost 4 bases and J lost 4 bases. CDR1 and CDR2 (germline): SEHNR, FQNEAQ (reference sequence). CDR3 length equals 16 residues. CDR3 in DNA: TGTGCCAGCAGCTCAGACAGGGAACGAGGAGGCTATGGCTACACCTTC. The encoded protein is CASSSDRERGGYGYTF.

This chain uses TRBV2 with TRBJ1-4; the match to TRBD1 covers 8 bases. V gave up 5 bases and J gave up 8 bases; unmatched junction bases: 10. This CDR3 spans 15 amino acids. Germline V gene lookup returns CDR1 SNHLY and CDR2 FYNNEI. The CDR3 nucleotides are TGTGCCAGCAGTCCTAGGACAGGGTGGAACGAAAAACTGTTTTTT. Its protein is CASSPRTGWNEKLFF.

The CDR3 loop is CASSLASRTEAFF. For the CDR3, the DNA is TGTGCCAGCAGCCTCGCTAGTAGGACTGAAGCTTTCTTT. The chain uses TRBV5-6 and TRBJ1-1; D is unclear. The CDR3 contains 13 residues. Germline V gives CDR1 SGHDT, CDR2 YYEEEE. Trimming shortened V by 4 bases and J by 5 bases, and 12 bases separated the two germline ends.

The chain combines TRBV4-3 with TRBJ1-2, with D perhaps matching TRBD1 (5 bases). Germline CDR1 reads LGHNA; CDR2 reads YSLEER. CDR3 size: 13 residues. V lost 3 bases and J 4 bases, leaving 9 bases between the germline ends. The CDR3 nucleotides read TGCGCCAGCAGCCACGACAGCACCTATGGCTACACCTTC. It specifies CASSHDSTYGYTF.

This rearrangement joins TRBV6-4 to TRBJ2-5; 7 positions agree with TRBD1. Germline assignment: CDR1 MRHNA and CDR2 SNTAGT. The J segment lost 5 bases and the V segment lost 3 bases, leaving 12 bases of the junction unmatched. The CDR3 is made up of 16 amino acids. The CDR3 sequence: CASSETGTDTRETQYF. The CDR3 DNA is TGTGCCAGCAGTGAGACAGGGACCGACACCCGTGAGACCCAGTACTTC.

This clone was counted a few times. The chain has TRBV12-2 and TRBJ1-5. TRBV12-2 is deemed a pseudogene. The CDR3 totals 17 residues. This CDR3 reads CASRLVRVVKSNQPQHF. The CDR3 bases are TGTGCAAGTCGCTTAGTGAGAGTAGTGAAAAGCAATCAGCCCCAGCATTTT.

This clone has a handful of counts. The CDR3 sequence: CASSFSGTEAFF. The DNA for the CDR3 is TGTGCCAGCAGCTTCTCGGGGACTGAAGCTTTCTTT. The chain has TRBV7-9 and TRBJ1-1; D not certain. Trimming stripped 3 bases from V and 5 bases from J, with 7 bases between. The CDR3 has 12 amino acids. CDR1 is SEHNR, CDR2 FQNEAQ, per germline (reference sequence).

The gene calls are TRBV10-3 and TRBJ2-7; D ambiguous. Germline V gene lookup returns CDR1 ENHRY and CDR2 SYGVKD. This CDR3 has 12 amino acids. V was cut by 2 bases and J by 4 bases, with 6 bases left in between. CDR3 DNA: TGTGCCATCAGTGAGGACACGTACGAGCAGTACTTC. The encoded protein is CAISEDTYEQYF.

The chain uses TRBV21-1 and TRBJ1-6. TRBV21-1 is a listed pseudogene. The CDR3 is made up of 13 amino acids. The CDR3 here is CASSKEHNSPLHF. For the CDR3, the DNA is TGTGCCAGCAGCAAAGAGCATAATTCACCCCTCCACTTT.

The V and J genes are TRBV29-1 and TRBJ1-5, with D possibly being TRBD1 (6 bases). Germline V lookup: CDR1 SQVTM, CDR2 ANQGSEA. Trimming shortened V by 3 bases and J by 6 bases, and 24 bases separated the two germline ends. This CDR3 is 17 amino acids long. This CDR3 is CSVDRMGAKRWVQPQHF. The DNA of the CDR3 is TGCAGCGTTGACCGGATGGGGGCGAAAAGGTGGGTTCAGCCCCAGCATTTT.

This clone was found once. This chain links TRBV5-1 with TRBJ1-6, with D maybe TRBD1 (5 bases). With 3 bases removed from V and 10 bases from J, the gap between germline ends came to 14 bases. The CDR3 runs to 14 residues. Germline V gene lookup returns CDR1 SGHRS and CDR2 YFSETQ. CDR3 in DNA: TGCGCCAGCAGCTGGGGCAGGAGGGACTCACCCCTCCACTTT. Translation: CASSWGRRDSPLHF.

This sequence joins TRBV10-3 and TRBJ1-3; 10 bases fit TRBD1. Germline V gives CDR1 ENHRY, CDR2 SYGVKD. Trimming cost V 2 bases and J 0 bases; bases outside gene matches: 10. The CDR3 runs to 19 residues. The CDR3 nucleotides are TGTGCCATCAGTGAGCCCACCGGGACAGGGGCATACTCTGGAAACACCATATATTTT. Translated: CAISEPTGTGAYSGNTIYF.

For the CDR3, the DNA is TGTGCCAGCAGCCAATTTGCTTCGGGGGGCGGCGGGGAGCTGTTTTTT. Translating gives CASSQFASGGGGELFF. This chain joins TRBV14 and TRBJ2-2; D possibly corresponds to TRBD2 (7 bases). The CDR3 covers 16 residues. The V end was cut by 2 bases, the J end by 7 bases, with 17 bases between. Germline loops: CDR1 SGHDN, CDR2 FVKESK.